This T cell receptor (beta chain) was sequenced in a study of blood T cell repertoires in COVID-19. Overall study: Samples came from the United States, Italy and Spain, spanning acute and convalescent COVID-19. The cDNA or gDNA used as material had been derived from T cells, B-cell-depleted T cells, or PBMCs.

Germline V gene sequence: CDR1 MNHEY, CDR2 SMNVEV (reference sequence). V was cut by 0 bases and J by 4 bases, with 9 bases left in between. This CDR3 spans 14 amino acids. In the original processing: For nucleated cells, counts were estimated from reference gene primer amplification. Profiled with immunoSEQ multiplex PCR; TCRdb holds only in-frame clones, not every one. The DNA gave D and trimming, while V, J and clone size come from that table. The data contain just under 150,000 clones, about nine tenths of them singletons. The chain is built from TRBV27 and TRBJ1-1; the D is unclear. This clonotype was sampled from a woman in her forties or fifties with acute or convalescent COVID-19. The specimen sequenced was peripheral blood. CDR3 loop: CASSLSQPSTEAFF. In DNA, the CDR3 is TGTGCCAGCAGTTTATCACAGCCAAGCACTGAAGCTTTCTTT.